This T cell receptor beta chain appears in the sequencing data of a study of blood T cell repertoires in COVID-19. At the level of the study: Samples of COVID-19 (acute and convalescent) were obtained from the United States, Italy and Spain. From T cells, B-cell-depleted T cells, or PBMCs came the material, which was cDNA or gDNA.

TCRdb's table, derived via immunoSEQ multiplex PCR, lists solely in-frame clones and lacks some. Of just over 150,000 clones listed, approximately 91% were seen once; the top ten hold about 2.4%. V was clipped by 3 bases and J by 1 base; unmatched bases: 10. The CDR3 spans 17 residues. Germline CDR1 KGHSH, CDR2 LQKENI. The clonotype comes from a woman aged 65 to 85 with acute or convalescent COVID-19. The V and J genes are TRBV18 and TRBJ2-3; 7 bases map to TRBD1. The sequencing sample was made of peripheral blood. CDR3: CASSPVPSGTGTDTQYF. The CDR3 nucleotides are TGTGCCAGCTCACCCGTTCCATCCGGGACAGGCACAGATACGCAGTATTTT.